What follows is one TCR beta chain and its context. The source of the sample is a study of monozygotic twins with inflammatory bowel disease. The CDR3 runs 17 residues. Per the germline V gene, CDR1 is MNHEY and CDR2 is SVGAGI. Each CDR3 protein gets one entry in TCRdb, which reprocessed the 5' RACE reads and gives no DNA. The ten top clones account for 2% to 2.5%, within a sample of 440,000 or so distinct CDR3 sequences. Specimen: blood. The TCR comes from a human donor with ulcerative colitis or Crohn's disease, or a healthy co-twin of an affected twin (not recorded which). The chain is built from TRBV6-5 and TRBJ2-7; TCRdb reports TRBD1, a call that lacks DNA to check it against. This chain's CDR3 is CASSYSVGGQSSYEQYF.